This is a list of T cell receptor beta chains from one sample in a study of blood T cell repertoires in COVID-19. Method: immunoSEQ multiplex PCR; TCRdb's copy keeps in-frame clones and lacks some. The sample contains approximately 210,000 clones, roughly 81% of which appear only once. Source material: peripheral blood. These receptors were collected from a woman in her 70s with active or convalescent COVID-19. Both conserved end residues are part of each CDR3. The order of the fields is D gene, clone size, J gene, V gene, CDR3 protein, CDR3 DNA. D genes are given only for firm matches. Size values are once, few and many counts, or a class for expanded clones, and some rows have none.

d_gene: TRBD2
abundance: -
j_gene: TRBJ2-5
v_gene: TRBV6-5
CDR3aa: CATEGTSGETQYF
CDR3nt: TGTGCCACCGAGGGGACTAGCGGGGAGACCCAGTACTTC

d_gene: -
abundance: few
j_gene: TRBJ2-7
v_gene: TRBV11-2
CDR3aa: CASSRQYSQSMAREQYF
CDR3nt: TGTGCCAGCAGCCGACAGTACTCGCAGAGTATGGCACGGGAGCAGTACTTC

d_gene: -
abundance: many
j_gene: TRBJ2-6
v_gene: TRBV13
CDR3aa: CASSRRQAGANVLTF
CDR3nt: TGTGCCAGCAGCCGGCGCCAGGCTGGGGCCAACGTCCTGACTTTC

d_gene: TRBD1
abundance: -
j_gene: TRBJ1-2
v_gene: TRBV10-3
CDR3aa: CAISDYGTGDSYGYTF
CDR3nt: TGTGCCATCAGTGACTACGGGACAGGAGACTCCTATGGCTACACCTTC

d_gene: TRBD1
abundance: -
j_gene: TRBJ2-1
v_gene: TRBV29-1
CDR3aa: CSVPGQGAGNEQFF
CDR3nt: TGCAGCGTCCCCGGACAGGGGGCTGGTAATGAGCAGTTCTTC

d_gene: -
abundance: -
j_gene: TRBJ2-7
v_gene: TRBV6-6
CDR3aa: CASNLQGRSYEQYF
CDR3nt: TGTGCCAGCAACCTACAGGGGAGGTCCTACGAGCAGTACTTC

d_gene: TRBD1
abundance: -
j_gene: TRBJ2-3
v_gene: TRBV6-1
CDR3aa: CATETGDTDTQYF
CDR3nt: TGTGCCACCGAAACAGGGGACACAGATACGCAGTATTTT

d_gene: -
abundance: few
j_gene: TRBJ1-2
v_gene: TRBV11-2
CDR3aa: CASSLELSGEPNYGYTF
CDR3nt: TGTGCCAGCAGCTTAGAGTTGAGTGGAGAGCCTAACTATGGCTACACCTTC

d_gene: -
abundance: -
j_gene: TRBJ2-1
v_gene: TRBV19
CDR3aa: CASRKTDSSYNEQFF
CDR3nt: TGTGCCAGTAGGAAGACCGACAGCTCCTACAATGAGCAGTTCTTC

d_gene: -
abundance: -
j_gene: TRBJ1-1
v_gene: TRBV30
CDR3aa: CAWTGRRVGTEAFF
CDR3nt: TGTGCCTGGACGGGGAGACGGGTGGGCACTGAAGCTTTCTTT

d_gene: TRBD2
abundance: -
j_gene: TRBJ2-5
v_gene: TRBV28
CDR3aa: CASRISGWGQETQYF
CDR3nt: TGTGCCAGCAGAATTAGCGGGTGGGGGCAAGAGACCCAGTACTTC

d_gene: TRBD1
abundance: -
j_gene: TRBJ1-2
v_gene: TRBV27
CDR3aa: CASSLSTGNTF
CDR3nt: TGTGCCAGCAGTTTATCGACAGGGAACACCTTC

d_gene: TRBD1
abundance: few
j_gene: TRBJ1-6
v_gene: TRBV27
CDR3aa: CASRLQTGDNSPLHF
CDR3nt: TGTGCCAGCCGCCTCCAGACAGGGGATAATTCACCCCTCCACTTT

d_gene: TRBD1
abundance: once
j_gene: TRBJ1-4
v_gene: TRBV19
CDR3aa: CASGGQGGEKLFF
CDR3nt: TGTGCCAGTGGCGGACAGGGGGGTGAAAAACTGTTTTTT

d_gene: -
abundance: -
j_gene: TRBJ2-5
v_gene: TRBV30
CDR3aa: CAWSVGLIRETQYF
CDR3nt: TGTGCCTGGAGTGTGGGACTCATCAGGGAGACCCAGTACTTC

d_gene: TRBD2
abundance: -
j_gene: TRBJ2-2
v_gene: TRBV5-1
CDR3aa: CASSSRTSGNTGELFF
CDR3nt: TGCGCCAGCAGCTCGAGGACTAGCGGGAACACCGGGGAGCTGTTTTTT

d_gene: TRBD2
abundance: -
j_gene: TRBJ2-7
v_gene: TRBV6-1
CDR3aa: CASSESWGGSYYEQYF
CDR3nt: TGTGCCAGCAGTGAGAGTTGGGGGGGAAGCTACTACGAGCAGTACTTC

d_gene: TRBD1
abundance: -
j_gene: TRBJ1-4
v_gene: TRBV30
CDR3aa: CASQGAGKLFF
CDR3nt: TGTGCCTCCCAGGGGGCGGGAAAACTGTTTTTT

d_gene: TRBD2
abundance: -
j_gene: TRBJ2-1
v_gene: TRBV7-9
CDR3aa: CASSLARGERKQFF
CDR3nt: TGTGCCAGCAGCTTAGCACGGGGGGAGAGGAAGCAGTTCTTC

d_gene: TRBD2
abundance: -
j_gene: TRBJ2-1
v_gene: TRBV27
CDR3aa: CASSPLAGSYNEQFF
CDR3nt: TGTGCCAGCAGCCCTCTAGCGGGCTCCTACAATGAGCAGTTCTTC

d_gene: -
abundance: -
j_gene: TRBJ1-5
v_gene: TRBV2
CDR3aa: CASSVSPHEAAKMPQHF
CDR3nt: TGTGCCAGCAGTGTCTCCCCCCACGAGGCGGCCAAGATGCCCCAGCATTTT

d_gene: -
abundance: -
j_gene: TRBJ2-1
v_gene: TRBV11-2
CDR3aa: CASSFIRSSYNEQFF
CDR3nt: TGTGCCAGCAGCTTTATCCGGAGCTCCTACAATGAGCAGTTCTTC

d_gene: TRBD1
abundance: -
j_gene: TRBJ1-2
v_gene: TRBV4-2
CDR3aa: CASSQDGGTGKGYTF
CDR3nt: TGTGCCAGCAGCCAAGATGGCGGGACAGGAAAGGGCTACACCTTC

d_gene: TRBD2
abundance: once
j_gene: TRBJ2-7
v_gene: TRBV7-2
CDR3aa: CASSLGGGTVYEQYF
CDR3nt: TGTGCCAGCAGCTTAGGCGGGGGGACTGTCTACGAGCAGTACTTC

d_gene: TRBD1
abundance: -
j_gene: TRBJ1-5
v_gene: TRBV5-1
CDR3aa: CASSFTGGGQPQHF
CDR3nt: TGCGCCAGCAGCTTCACAGGGGGAGGGCAGCCCCAGCATTTT

d_gene: -
abundance: once
j_gene: TRBJ2-2
v_gene: TRBV9
CDR3aa: CASSVAITGELFF
CDR3nt: TGTGCCAGCAGCGTAGCCATCACCGGGGAGCTGTTTTTT

d_gene: TRBD2
abundance: once
j_gene: TRBJ2-7
v_gene: TRBV11-3
CDR3aa: CASSPGRAGGPKEQYF
CDR3nt: TGTGCCAGCAGCCCCGGTCGGGCGGGAGGGCCGAAAGAGCAGTACTTC

d_gene: -
abundance: -
j_gene: TRBJ2-5
v_gene: TRBV7-3
CDR3aa: CASSLGGEETQYF
CDR3nt: TGTGCCAGCAGCTTAGGAGGGGAAGAGACCCAGTACTTC

d_gene: -
abundance: -
j_gene: TRBJ2-2
v_gene: TRBV6-1
CDR3aa: CASSDPGRTGELFF
CDR3nt: TGTGCCAGCAGTGATCCGGGTCGCACCGGGGAGCTGTTTTTT

d_gene: TRBD1
abundance: once
j_gene: TRBJ1-4
v_gene: TRBV5-1
CDR3aa: CASSQTGGNEKLFF
CDR3nt: TGCGCCAGCAGCCAGACAGGGGGGAATGAAAAACTGTTTTTT

d_gene: -
abundance: -
j_gene: TRBJ1-2
v_gene: TRBV5-1
CDR3aa: CASSLTWQNYGYTF
CDR3nt: TGCGCCAGCAGCTTGACGTGGCAGAACTATGGCTACACCTTC

d_gene: TRBD1
abundance: -
j_gene: TRBJ1-2
v_gene: TRBV12-3/TRBV12-4
CDR3aa: CASSLGRGHTF
CDR3nt: TGTGCCAGCAGTTTAGGCAGGGGGCACACCTTC

d_gene: -
abundance: -
j_gene: TRBJ1-1
v_gene: TRBV6-5
CDR3aa: CASSYEGSGRTEAFF
CDR3nt: TGTGCCAGCAGTTACGAGGGGAGCGGGCGCACTGAAGCTTTCTTT

d_gene: TRBD1
abundance: -
j_gene: TRBJ2-7
v_gene: TRBV24-1
CDR3aa: CATSDPAGTGVHEQYF
CDR3nt: TGTGCCACCAGTGACCCCGCCGGGACAGGGGTCCACGAGCAGTACTTC

d_gene: TRBD2
abundance: -
j_gene: TRBJ2-1
v_gene: TRBV4-2
CDR3aa: CASSQASGPVSYNEQFF
CDR3nt: TGTGCCAGCAGCCAAGCTAGCGGACCCGTATCCTACAATGAGCAGTTCTTC

d_gene: TRBD2
abundance: -
j_gene: TRBJ2-1
v_gene: TRBV28
CDR3aa: CASSFPRLAGDNEQFF
CDR3nt: TGTGCCAGCAGTTTTCCCAGACTAGCGGGAGACAATGAGCAGTTCTTC

d_gene: TRBD1
abundance: -
j_gene: TRBJ2-7
v_gene: TRBV9
CDR3aa: CASSVGTGYYEQYF
CDR3nt: TGTGCCAGCAGCGTCGGGACAGGCTACTACGAGCAGTACTTC

d_gene: TRBD1
abundance: -
j_gene: TRBJ1-1
v_gene: TRBV4-1
CDR3aa: CASTDLNRGDTEAFF
CDR3nt: TGCGCCAGCACCGATTTGAACAGGGGGGACACTGAAGCTTTCTTT

d_gene: TRBD1
abundance: -
j_gene: TRBJ2-7
v_gene: TRBV5-6
CDR3aa: CASSLARNRGQGIHEQYF
CDR3nt: TGTGCCAGCAGCTTGGCCAGGAACAGGGGGCAAGGAATCCACGAGCAGTACTTC

d_gene: TRBD1
abundance: -
j_gene: TRBJ2-1
v_gene: TRBV29-1
CDR3aa: CSVGRDRVDNEQFF
CDR3nt: TGCAGCGTGGGGAGAGACAGGGTCGACAATGAGCAGTTCTTC

d_gene: -
abundance: -
j_gene: TRBJ2-5
v_gene: TRBV5-1
CDR3aa: CASSLGTGAFGETQYF
CDR3nt: TGCGCCAGCAGCTTGGGTACGGGAGCCTTCGGTGAGACCCAGTACTTC

d_gene: TRBD2
abundance: -
j_gene: TRBJ2-7
v_gene: TRBV3-1/TRBV3-2
CDR3aa: CASSLRTSGRNYEQYF
CDR3nt: TGTGCCAGCAGCCTTCGGACTAGCGGGAGGAATTACGAGCAGTACTTC

d_gene: -
abundance: -
j_gene: TRBJ1-5
v_gene: TRBV6-5
CDR3aa: CATQRGGAQHF
CDR3nt: TGTGCCACCCAAAGGGGGGGAGCCCAGCATTTT

d_gene: -
abundance: few
j_gene: TRBJ1-1
v_gene: TRBV21-1
CDR3aa: CASTKRRQGDAGMNTEAFF
CDR3nt: TGTGCCAGCACCAAAAGGAGACAGGGGGACGCAGGAATGAACACTGAAGCTTTCTTT

d_gene: TRBD1
abundance: -
j_gene: TRBJ2-7
v_gene: TRBV5-1
CDR3aa: CASRSRQGSYEQYF
CDR3nt: TGCGCCAGCAGGTCCCGACAGGGGAGCTACGAGCAGTACTTC

d_gene: -
abundance: -
j_gene: TRBJ2-7
v_gene: TRBV18
CDR3aa: CASSPSSYEQYF
CDR3nt: TGTGCCAGCTCACCGTCGTCCTACGAGCAGTACTTC

d_gene: TRBD2
abundance: once
j_gene: TRBJ2-3
v_gene: TRBV5-1
CDR3aa: CASSPRIAGGTDTQYF
CDR3nt: TGCGCCAGCAGCCCGCGAATAGCGGGAGGGACAGATACGCAGTATTTT

d_gene: TRBD2
abundance: -
j_gene: TRBJ2-1
v_gene: TRBV10-3
CDR3aa: CAISVRESNEQFF
CDR3nt: TGTGCCATCAGTGTGCGGGAGTCCAATGAGCAGTTCTTC

d_gene: TRBD2
abundance: -
j_gene: TRBJ2-1
v_gene: TRBV7-9
CDR3aa: CASSLTGLAGGSNEQFF
CDR3nt: TGTGCCAGCAGCTTAACAGGACTAGCGGGAGGTTCAAATGAGCAGTTCTTC

d_gene: TRBD1
abundance: -
j_gene: TRBJ2-3
v_gene: TRBV5-1
CDR3aa: CASSFGRTDRATDTQYF
CDR3nt: TGCGCCAGCAGCTTTGGGCGAACGGACAGGGCGACAGATACGCAGTATTTT

d_gene: -
abundance: -
j_gene: TRBJ1-1
v_gene: TRBV7-6
CDR3aa: CASSLYPARDTEAFF
CDR3nt: TGTGCCAGCAGCCTTTATCCGGCCCGGGACACTGAAGCTTTCTTT

d_gene: -
abundance: -
j_gene: TRBJ2-7
v_gene: TRBV6-1
CDR3aa: CASSEVLRGEQYF
CDR3nt: TGTGCCAGCAGTGAAGTGTTGCGGGGCGAGCAGTACTTC

d_gene: -
abundance: once
j_gene: TRBJ1-2
v_gene: TRBV2
CDR3aa: CASTQEGGNYGYTF
CDR3nt: TGTGCCAGCACGCAGGAGGGAGGGAACTATGGCTACACCTTC

d_gene: -
abundance: -
j_gene: TRBJ2-1
v_gene: TRBV7-3
CDR3aa: CASSSDGGIYNEQFF
CDR3nt: TGTGCCAGCAGCTCGGACGGCGGGATTTACAATGAGCAGTTCTTC

d_gene: TRBD1
abundance: -
j_gene: TRBJ1-1
v_gene: TRBV2
CDR3aa: CASSDLGQGRPEAFF
CDR3nt: TGTGCCAGCAGTGACCTCGGACAGGGAAGGCCTGAAGCTTTCTTT